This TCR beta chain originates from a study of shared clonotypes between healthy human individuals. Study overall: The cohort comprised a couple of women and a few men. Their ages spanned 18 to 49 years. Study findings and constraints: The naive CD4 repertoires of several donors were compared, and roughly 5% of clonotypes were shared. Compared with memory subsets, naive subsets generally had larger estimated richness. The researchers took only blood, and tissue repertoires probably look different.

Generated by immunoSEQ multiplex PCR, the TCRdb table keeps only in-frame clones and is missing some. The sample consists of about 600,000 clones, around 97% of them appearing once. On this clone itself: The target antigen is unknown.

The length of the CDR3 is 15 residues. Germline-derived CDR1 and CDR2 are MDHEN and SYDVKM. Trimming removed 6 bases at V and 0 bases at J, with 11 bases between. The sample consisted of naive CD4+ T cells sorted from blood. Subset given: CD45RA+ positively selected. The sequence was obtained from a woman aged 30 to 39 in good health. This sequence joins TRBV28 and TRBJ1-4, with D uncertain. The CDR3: CASSPAGTTNEKLFF. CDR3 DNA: TGTGCCAGCAGCCCCGCCGGGACAACTAATGAAAAACTGTTTTTT.